The TCR beta chain under discussion was sequenced for a study of cytomegalovirus exposure and HLA in healthy donors. The trim removed 7 bases at V and 3 bases at J, leaving 10 bases unmatched. Germline V gene data show CDR1 as LNHDA and CDR2 as SQIVND (reference sequence). The CDR3 totals 15 residues. This clone has just a few counts. Primers: 60 Vbeta forward and 13 Jbeta reverse. TCRdb's table, derived via immunoSEQ multiplex PCR, lists solely in-frame clones and lacks some. The sample yields around 250,000 clones, about nine tenths seen once. The origin of this receptor is a girl aged 2-10 years in good health and CMV-seronegative. The material sequenced was PBMCs. The gene calls are TRBV19 and TRBJ2-7; 9 bases match TRBD1. CDR3 sequence: CASNPTGGAGYEQYF. For the CDR3, the DNA is TGTGCCAGTAATCCCACAGGGGGCGCTGGCTACGAGCAGTACTTC.